This TCR beta chain appears in the sequencing data of a study of shared T cell receptors in the human thymus. Germline CDR1 is GTSNPN and CDR2 is SVGIG (reference sequence). V dropped 5 bases and J dropped 5 bases, with 24 bases sitting between them. The CDR3 is made up of 17 amino acids. This clone is a singleton in its sample. Data came from immunoSEQ multiplex PCR; TCRdb stores just in-frame clones and leaves some out. Of hundreds of thousands of clones in the sample, approximately 88% were seen once. These same data were also listed under a study on human thymus T cells. From that study: Surgeons resected thymus tissue during corrective heart surgery. V and J genes seemed to be used with bias in thymic and blood repertoires. Related studies found that unrelated individuals share highly overlapping thymic repertoires.

This chain links TRBV30 with TRBJ2-2; D assignment may be TRBD1 or TRBD2 (10 bases each). The receptor was derived from a boy less than two years old with a congenital heart defect. Sequenced sample: thymocytes. CDR3 sequence reads: CAWDRGLAGDQTGELFF. Here the CDR3 DNA reads TGTGCCTGGGACAGGGGGCTAGCGGGAGATCAGACCGGGGAGCTGTTTTTT.